The 7 T cell receptor beta chains presented below share a single source sample, sequenced in a study of CD8 T cells in Susac syndrome (dated by TCRdb to the late 2010s). Receptor libraries were prepared by the immunoSEQ multiplex PCR assay. RNA was extracted using the RNeasy kit, and roughly 0.5 to 1 microgram was reverse transcribed with random hexamers. The raw public data were reprocessed by TCRdb itself: fastp quality trimming at Q25, MiXCR clonotype calling, in-frame beta chains only. Each CDR3 protein gets just one entry, which takes the most common genes and DNA from the rows behind it. Present in this sample are fewer than 250,000 distinct CDR3 sequences, approximately 94% of which were seen just once. The ten most abundant clones make up 0.1% to 0.12% of the sample. The sequencing input was CD4+ T cells from PBMCs. The receptors were gathered from a human donor in good health.

J is TRBJ1-2 and V is TRBV7-2; D unclear. V dropped 5 bases and J dropped 4 bases, with 11 bases sitting between them. Germline V gene data show CDR1 as SGHTA and CDR2 as FQGNSA. The CDR3 spans 13 residues. Written as DNA, the CDR3 is TGTGCCAGCAGCCCGACGGTTGGCTATGGCTACACCTTC. This codes for CASSPTVGYGYTF.

The chain has TRBV18 and TRBJ2-7, with D maybe TRBD1 (6 bases). This CDR3 is built from 16 residues. Trimming cost V 3 bases and J 0 bases, with 15 bases left between them. Germline-derived CDR1 and CDR2 are KGHSH and LQKENI. CDR3 nucleotides: TGTGCCAGCTCACCCAGGATAGCAGGGGACTCCTACGAGCAGTACTTC. Residues: CASSPRIAGDSYEQYF.

This chain uses TRBV6-5 with TRBJ2-1, with 12 bases identical to TRBD1. The CDR3 runs to 14 residues. Germline lookup yields CDR1 MNHEY and CDR2 SVGAGI. J lost 9 bases, V lost 7 bases, and 7 bases had no gene match. CDR3 sequence reads: CASTAGQGAREQFF. In nucleotides, the CDR3 is TGTGCCAGCACAGCGGGACAGGGGGCGCGTGAGCAGTTCTTC.

This clonotype was found a few times. Relative to the germline gene, one junction end is altered; a read error may explain this. The V and J genes are TRBV5-1 and TRBJ1-2, with 7 bases that match TRBD1. Germline-derived CDR1 and CDR2 are SGHRS and YFSETQ. CDR3 length equals 13 residues. In DNA form, the CDR3 reads TGTGCCAGCAGTCCCGGGACAGCGTATGGCTACACCTTC. Translating it yields CASSPGTAYGYTF.

The chain links TRBV29-1 to TRBJ2-1; D not resolved. Trimming took 1 base from V and 3 from J, leaving 4 bases between them. Germline lookup yields CDR1 SQVTM and CDR2 ANQGSEA. This CDR3 comprises 12 residues. The chain's CDR3 is CSVEGLYNEQFF. CDR3 coding DNA: TGCAGCGTTGAAGGGCTCTACAATGAGCAGTTCTTC.

The chain is built from TRBV11-3 and TRBJ2-1, with 11 bases aligning to TRBD2. Germline V CDR1 and CDR2: SGHNT, YENEEA. V shed 5 bases and J 9 bases; nucleotides not matched to a gene: 9. The CDR3 extends over 15 amino acids. The CDR3 sequence: CASSVSGGALGEQFF. CDR3 coding DNA: TGTGCCAGCAGCGTTAGCGGGGGGGCTCTTGGTGAGCAGTTCTTC.

CDR3 loop: CASSEGTEQYF. DNA for the CDR3: TGTGCCAGTAGTGAGGGAACCGAGCAGTACTTC. The rearrangement uses TRBV19 and TRBJ2-7, with D possibly being TRBD2 (5 bases). The germline V gene encodes CDR1 LNHDA and CDR2 SQIVND (reference sequence). This CDR3 comprises 11 residues. V was cut by 5 bases and J by 6 bases, with 8 bases left in between.